The entry that follows covers one T cell receptor (beta chain) sequence. No antigen is known for it. This specimen belongs to a study of radiotherapy plus CTLA-4 blockade in lung cancer. Whole-study context: Among all patients, 15% to 20% showed objective responses, while about 34% had disease control.

Those with chemo-refractory metastatic non-small-cell lung cancer were treated with focal radiation combined with CTLA-4 blockade using ipilimumab. Study-wide results and limits: Reported findings show early blood T cell clone dynamics, with interferon-beta, best predicted response. Blood saw expansion of tumor-derived TCR clones after radiotherapy plus ipilimumab.

TCRdb keeps only in-frame clones here, not all; method: immunoSEQ multiplex PCR. The table includes roughly 100,000 clones, about 83% detected once. Germline V gene lookup returns CDR1 SGHNT and CDR2 YYREEE (reference sequence). The CDR3 is 16 residues long. V trimming: 4 bases; J trimming: 2 bases; junction bases outside the gene matches: 6. The sequence was obtained from a human donor with non-small cell lung cancer that progressed on radiotherapy plus ipilimumab. Some clones in this sample may be carry-over from other donors' samples. The sample here was peripheral blood, taken from a patient treated with radiotherapy plus ipilimumab. The rearrangement joins TRBV5-4 to TRBJ2-5; 12 bases map to TRBD2. The CDR3 bases are TGTGCCAGCAGCATGCGTCTAGCGGGGGGGCAAGAGACCCAGTACTTC. Encoded protein: CASSMRLAGGQETQYF.